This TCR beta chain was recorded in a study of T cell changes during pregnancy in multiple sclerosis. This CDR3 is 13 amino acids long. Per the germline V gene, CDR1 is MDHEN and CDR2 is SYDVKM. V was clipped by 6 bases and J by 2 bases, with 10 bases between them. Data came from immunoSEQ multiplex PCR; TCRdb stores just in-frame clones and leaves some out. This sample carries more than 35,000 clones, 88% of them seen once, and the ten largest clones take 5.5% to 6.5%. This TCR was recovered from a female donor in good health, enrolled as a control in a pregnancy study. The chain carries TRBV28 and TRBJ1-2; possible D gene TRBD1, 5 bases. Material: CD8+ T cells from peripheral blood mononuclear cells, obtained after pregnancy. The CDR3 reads CASRLQENYGYTF. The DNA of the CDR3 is TGTGCCAGCAGGCTACAGGAAAACTATGGCTACACCTTC.